Shown below are 23 T cell receptor beta chains from a single sample sequenced in a study of cytomegalovirus exposure and HLA in healthy donors. The PCR used 60 Vbeta and 13 Jbeta primers. TCRdb's copy holds only in-frame clones and misses some; the assay was immunoSEQ multiplex PCR. The sample has over 100,000 clones, roughly 71% seen once. Specimen: PBMCs. These receptors were collected from a woman between 65 and 79 years old in good health and CMV-seropositive.

This clone has more than one count but fewer than ten. Other DNA sequences in this sample translate to the same CDR3. The genes are TRBV7-2 and TRBJ2-7; D gene ambiguous. Looked up from germline, CDR1 is SGHTA and CDR2 is FQGNSA. CDR3 length: 13 amino acids. The V gene lost 5 bases and the J gene lost 0 bases, with 8 bases spanning the gap. CDR3 amino acids: CASSPPSSYEQYF. Written as DNA, the CDR3 is TGTGCCAGCAGCCCCCCGTCCTCCTACGAGCAGTACTTC.

The table lists this clone with a few counts. This chain connects TRBV5-1 to TRBJ1-1; the match to TRBD1 covers 9 bases. V lost 4 bases, J lost 5 bases, and 6 bases stayed unmatched. CDR1 and CDR2 from the germline V gene are SGHRS and YFSETQ. The CDR3 consists of 14 residues. The CDR3 DNA reads TGCGCCAGCAGCCTGACAGGGGGGGTTACTGAAGCTTTCTTT. Translated: CASSLTGGVTEAFF. Variable domain in full (rest from reference TRBV5-1 and TRBJ1-1): KAGVTQTPRYLIKTRGQQVTLSCSPISGHRSVSWYQQTPGQGLQFLFEYFSETQRNKGNFPGRFSGRQFSNSRSEMNVSTLELGDSALYLCASSLTGGVTEAFFGQGTRLTVV.

This clone was detected a few times. The rearrangement uses TRBV5-1 and TRBJ2-2; D remains ambiguous. The CDR3 is made up of 14 amino acids. Trimming removed 0 bases from V and 4 bases from J, with 7 bases in between. Germline V gene data show CDR1 as SGHRS and CDR2 as YFSETQ. CDR3 sequence (DNA): TGCGCCAGCAGCTTGGTACAGTCCACCGGGGAGCTGTTTTTT. Its protein product is CASSLVQSTGELFF.

The chain couples TRBV27 to TRBJ2-7, with TRBD1 as a possible D gene (6 bases). Germline V gene lookup returns CDR1 MNHEY and CDR2 SMNVEV (reference sequence). Trimming removed 3 bases from V and 6 bases from J, with 15 bases in between. This CDR3 is built from 14 residues. The CDR3 coding sequence is TGTGCCAGCAGTTTGTGGGCAGGGGTTGGCGAGCAGTACTTC. Its translation is CASSLWAGVGEQYF.

As to this clone: One end of the junction varies from germline; a read error may be responsible. The gene calls are TRBV7-3 and TRBJ2-7; the D gene is possibly TRBD2 (7 bases). The CDR3 covers 14 residues. CDR1 is SGHTA, CDR2 FQGTGA, per germline. As DNA, the CDR3 is TGTGCCAGCAGTTTAAAGGGGGGGGCTTACGAGCAGTACTTC. The encoded protein is CASSLKGGAYEQYF.

This chain joins TRBV30 and TRBJ1-5; D possibly corresponds to TRBD1 (6 bases). The CDR3 is 15 residues long. V was trimmed by 0 bases and J by 7 bases, leaving 16 bases between them. In germline, CDR1 is GTSNPN, CDR2 SVGIG (reference sequence). CDR3 nucleotides: TGTGCCTGGAGTGTACCAAGGGGGAGGGGACAGCCCCAGCATTTT. The encoded protein is CAWSVPRGRGQPQHF.

This chain links TRBV14 with TRBJ1-1; TRBD1 might be the D (6 bases). V lost 4 bases and J 4 bases, leaving 19 bases between the germline ends. In germline, CDR1 is SGHDN, CDR2 FVKESK. The CDR3 is 16 residues long. CDR3 nucleotides: TGTGCCAGCAGCCGCCTGGGGGATCAGGGGAGCACTGAAGCTTTCTTT. It specifies CASSRLGDQGSTEAFF. The complete variable domain, with remaining parts taken from reference TRBV14 and TRBJ1-1, reads EAGVTQFPSHSVIEKGQTVTLRCDPISGHDNLYWYRRVMGKEIKFLLHFVKESKQDESGMPNNRFLAERTGGTYSTLKVQPAELEDSGVYFCASSRLGDQGSTEAFFGQGTRLTVV.

With regard to this clone: Distinct nucleotide sequences in the sample also encode this CDR3. The rearrangement uses TRBV4-2 and TRBJ1-3; TRBD1 is a possible D gene (6 bases). The CDR3 contains 15 residues. CDR1 and CDR2 from the germline V gene are LGHNA and YNFKEQ. V was clipped by 0 bases and J by 0 bases, with 6 bases between them. The CDR3 here is CASSQDRGSGNTIYF. The CDR3 DNA sequence: TGTGCCAGCAGCCAAGACAGGGGCTCTGGAAACACCATATATTTT.

The V and J genes are TRBV7-9 and TRBJ1-1; tentatively, D is TRBD1 (5 bases). Trimming took off 2 bases at V and 6 bases at J, with 13 bases between the two ends. Germline loops: CDR1 SEHNR, CDR2 FQNEAQ (reference sequence). This CDR3 region has 14 residues. The CDR3 nucleotides are TGTGCCAGCAGCTTACAGCAAGGGGACTCTGAAGCTTTCTTT. It is translated as CASSLQQGDSEAFF. The full variable domain, in which reference TRBV7-9 and TRBJ1-1 provide the parts outside the CDR3, is DTGVSQNPRHKITKRGQNVTFRCDPISEHNRLYWYRQTLGQGPEFLTYFQNEAQLEKSRLLSDRFSAERPKGSFSTLEIQRTEQGDSAMYLCASSLQQGDSEAFFGQGTRLTVV.

J is TRBJ1-2 and V is TRBV27, with D possibly matching TRBD1 (5 bases). CDR1 and CDR2 (germline): MNHEY, SMNVEV (reference sequence). The ends were cut back, 4 bases at V and 8 bases at J, with 14 bases in the middle. There are 13 residues in the CDR3. CDR3 in DNA: TGTGCCAGCAGTTCCGGGGAGGGGTACGGCTACACCTTC. Amino acids: CASSSGEGYGYTF.

CDR3: CASSQESTGREKLFF. In nucleotides, the CDR3 is TGCGCCAGCAGCCAAGAATCGACAGGGCGCGAAAAACTGTTTTTT. The V gene is TRBV4-1, the J gene TRBJ1-4, with 7 bases fitting TRBD1. This CDR3 comprises 15 residues. Germline-derived CDR1 and CDR2 are MGHRA and YSYEKL. The junction had 6 bases not matched to a gene; V was cut back by 0 bases and J by 8 bases.

For this clone: The same CDR3 can be traced to other DNA sequences in this sample. This chain joins TRBV7-2 and TRBJ1-2; no clear D gene. The CDR3 runs to 13 residues. Deletions cut 0 bases from V and 4 bases from J, with 6 bases between. Per germline, CDR1 SGHTA and CDR2 FQGNSA. CDR3 in DNA: TGTGCCAGCAGCTTAGCAGAGGTCTATGGCTACACCTTC. Residues: CASSLAEVYGYTF.

This clone was observed a few times. The CDR3, as DNA: TGTGCCAGCACGATCATGGACAGGGGCAATCAGCCCCAGCATTTT. Its translation is CASTIMDRGNQPQHF. This chain uses TRBV6-1 with TRBJ1-5, with 8 bases matching TRBD1. Trimming cost V 7 bases and J 2 bases; bases outside gene matches: 7. CDR1 is MNHNS and CDR2 is SASEGT in the germline V gene. The CDR3 has 15 residues.

The J gene is TRBJ2-5, the V gene TRBV5-1; 11 positions agree with TRBD2. The V segment lost 0 bases and the J segment 5 bases; nucleotides outside the gene matches: 9. This CDR3 is built from 17 residues. CDR1 is SGHRS and CDR2 is YFSETQ in the germline V gene. The CDR3 region is CASSLEGLAGGPETQYF. DNA for the CDR3: TGCGCCAGCAGCTTGGAAGGGCTAGCGGGGGGCCCGGAGACCCAGTACTTC.

This rearrangement joins TRBV7-2 to TRBJ2-5; TRBD2 might be the D (5 bases). Germline V gene lookup returns CDR1 SGHTA and CDR2 FQGNSA. The germline V and J ends were trimmed by 3 bases and 2 bases, with 13 bases remaining between them. This CDR3 comprises 15 residues. CDR3 protein: CASSLGFRGQETQYF. The CDR3 bases are TGTGCCAGCAGCTTGGGGTTTCGGGGTCAAGAGACCCAGTACTTC. The entire variable domain, with the rest obtained from reference TRBV7-2 and TRBJ2-5, is as follows: GAGVSQSPSNKVTEKGKDVELRCDPISGHTALYWYRQSLGQGLEFLIYFQGNSAPDKSGLPSDRFSAERTGGSVSTLTIQRTQQEDSAVYLCASSLGFRGQETQYFGPGTRLLVL.

The chain links TRBV9 to TRBJ1-2; no clear D gene. V was pared by 3 bases and J by 7 bases, with 16 bases between. CDR1 SGDLS and CDR2 YYNGEE come from the germline V gene. The CDR3 totals 14 residues. In nucleotides, the CDR3 is TGTGCCAGCAGCGAACGAGAGACGCGGCGTGGCTACACCTTC. This sequence encodes CASSERETRRGYTF.

This clone was seen only a few times. The rearrangement joins TRBV7-9 to TRBJ1-6; 10 bases are a match to TRBD1. With 3 bases clipped from V and 9 bases from J, the junction kept 5 bases outside the gene matches. Germline assignment: CDR1 SEHNR and CDR2 FQNEAQ (reference sequence). The CDR3 runs to 15 residues. The CDR3 reads CASSLGTGDGSPLHF. CDR3 DNA sequence: TGTGCCAGCAGCTTGGGGACAGGGGATGGTTCACCCCTCCACTTT.

The chain uses TRBV6-5 and TRBJ2-4; TRBD1 matches 7 bases. The V gene end was trimmed by 6 bases and the J gene end by 5 bases; junction bases not matched to a gene: 4. CDR1 is MNHEY and CDR2 is SVGAGI in the germline V gene. The CDR3 length is 13 residues. The CDR3 DNA sequence: TGTGCCAGCAGCCACGGGACAGAAAACATTCAGTACTTC. Translating gives CASSHGTENIQYF.

This chain links TRBV10-1 with TRBJ2-1; a weak D match, TRBD1 (6 bases). The germline V gene has CDR1 WNHNN and CDR2 SYGVQD (reference sequence). The CDR3 spans 15 residues. V dropped 7 bases and J dropped 9 bases, with 22 bases sitting between them. The CDR3 DNA reads as TGCGCCAGCACTCCATCGGACAGCTCGATTAGTGAGCAGTTCTTC. Amino acids: CASTPSDSSISEQFF.

The table lists this clone with many counts. This is likely an artifact of a read error, given a far larger clone one base away. V and J are TRBV4-2 and TRBJ2-5; 9 nucleotides align to TRBD2. This CDR3 has 17 amino acids. Per the germline V gene, CDR1 is LGHNA and CDR2 is YNFKEQ. The DNA for the CDR3 is TGTGCCAGCAGCAAAGATGAGGCGGGGGGGTACCAAGAGACCCAGTACTTC. This codes for CASSKDEAGGYQETQYF.

This clone was counted a single time. The rearrangement uses TRBV7-9 and TRBJ1-1; 8 nucleotides line up with TRBD1. V lost 5 bases, J lost 3 bases, and 5 bases stayed unmatched. There are 14 residues in the CDR3. Per germline, CDR1 SEHNR and CDR2 FQNEAQ (reference sequence). Here the CDR3 reads CASSQGQVYTEAFF. The CDR3 DNA is TGTGCCAGCAGCCAGGGACAGGTTTACACTGAAGCTTTCTTT.

The chain couples TRBV7-8 to TRBJ2-5; weak D call: TRBD1 (5 bases). The CDR3 is 12 residues long. Trimming pared 5 bases from V and 5 bases from J, leaving 9 bases between. In germline, CDR1 is SGHVS, CDR2 FQNEAQ. The CDR3 loop is CASSRGPETQYF. CDR3 DNA sequence: TGTGCCAGCAGCAGGGGTCCGGAGACCCAGTACTTC.

The V and J genes are TRBV5-1 and TRBJ1-1; a weak D match, TRBD1 (5 bases). The CDR3 sequence is 14 residues long. V was cut by 0 bases and J by 7 bases, with 13 bases left in between. Germline CDR1 SGHRS, CDR2 YFSETQ. CDR3 in DNA: TGCGCCAGCAGCTTGGGGAGGGGAGGAAATGAAGCTTTCTTT. Its translation: CASSLGRGGNEAFF.